This T cell receptor beta chain stems from a study of blood T cell repertoires in COVID-19. There are a few counts of this clone. Original data processing: The assay estimated nucleated cells by amplifying reference gene primers. The method was immunoSEQ multiplex PCR; TCRdb's version includes in-frame clones alone and lacks a portion of them. V, J and clone size derive from that table, while D and trimming were established from the DNA sequence. The sample records about 64,000 clones, roughly 80% being singletons. Seattle-derived patients entered the study during active infection and were followed longitudinally. The sequenced sample was peripheral blood. The sequence was obtained from a man between 60 and 70 years old with COVID-19, enrolled during active disease.

The CDR3 DNA sequence: TGCGCCAGCAGGCCCCCGGGACTAGCAAACATTCAGTACTTC. Encoded protein: CASRPPGLANIQYF. The gene calls are TRBV4-1 and TRBJ2-4, with 9 bases fitting TRBD2. This CDR3 contains 14 residues. CDR1 and CDR2 from the germline V gene are MGHRA and YSYEKL. V gave up 6 bases and J gave up 6 bases; unmatched junction bases: 6.